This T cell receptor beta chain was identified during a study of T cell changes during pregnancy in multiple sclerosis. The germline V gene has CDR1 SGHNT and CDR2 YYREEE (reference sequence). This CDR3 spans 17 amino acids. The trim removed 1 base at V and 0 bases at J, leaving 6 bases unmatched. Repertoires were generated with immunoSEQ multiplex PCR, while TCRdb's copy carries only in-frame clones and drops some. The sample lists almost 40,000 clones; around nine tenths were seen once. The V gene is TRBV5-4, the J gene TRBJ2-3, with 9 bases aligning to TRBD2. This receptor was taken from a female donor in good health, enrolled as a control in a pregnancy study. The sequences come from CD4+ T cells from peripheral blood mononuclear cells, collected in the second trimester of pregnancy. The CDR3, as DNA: TGTGCCAGCAGCTTGTACCTAGCGGGACCAAGCACAGATACGCAGTATTTT. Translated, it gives CASSLYLAGPSTDTQYF.